These 8 T cell receptor beta chains were sequenced from one sample in a study of cytomegalovirus exposure and HLA in healthy donors. Primers for the PCR totalled 60 Vbeta and 13 Jbeta. Sequencing was performed with immunoSEQ multiplex PCR; in TCRdb, only in-frame clones are kept and a portion is missing. Of about 43,000 clones listed, approximately 57% are singletons. Sequenced sample: PBMCs. Receptors were obtained from a man aged 60-69 years in good health and CMV-seropositive.

The rearrangement links TRBV7-2 to TRBJ2-7, with D perhaps matching TRBD1 (6 bases). CDR3 length equals 15 residues. Germline V gene data show CDR1 as SGHTA and CDR2 as FQGNSA. The ends were cut back, 5 bases at V and 2 bases at J, with 16 bases in the middle. CDR3 DNA sequence: TGTGCCAGCAGCGTACAGGGTAGTTCGACCTACGAGCAGTACTTC. Its translation: CASSVQGSSTYEQYF.

Concerning this clone itself: This is likely a read error, given that the CDR3 carries no conserved phenylalanine or tryptophan at its end. The chain is built from TRBV6-1 and TRBJ1-2; 9 nucleotides agree with TRBD1. V lost 6 bases to trimming and J lost 4 bases; unmatched junction nucleotides: 6. From germline, CDR1 is MNHNS and CDR2 SASEGT. The length of the CDR3 is 14 residues. CDR3 sequence reads: CASRDRDRAYGYTL. DNA for the CDR3: TGTGCCAGCAGAGACCGGGACAGGGCCTATGGCTACACCCTC.

The rearrangement uses TRBV28 and TRBJ2-1; perhaps TRBD1 as D (6 bases). Germline assignment: CDR1 MDHEN and CDR2 SYDVKM. CDR3 length: 16 amino acids. V was clipped by 6 bases and J by 6 bases, with 21 bases between them. CDR3 protein: CASSSPGQGTGNEQFF. The CDR3 DNA reads as TGTGCCAGCAGCAGCCCGGGACAAGGAACGGGCAATGAGCAGTTCTTC.

The chain recombines TRBV4-3 with TRBJ1-1; tentatively, D is TRBD1 (5 bases). Per the germline V gene, CDR1 is LGHNA and CDR2 is YSLEER. V was shortened by 0 bases and J by 11 bases, with 16 bases between the two germline ends. This CDR3 comprises 14 residues. The CDR3 DNA follows: TGCGCCAGCAGCCAAGAGGCCGGGGGGGTCGGGGCTTTCTTT. Amino acids: CASSQEAGGVGAFF.

V usage is TRBV6-1 and J usage is TRBJ2-1; tentative D call: TRBD2 (6 bases). Germline CDR1 MNHNS, CDR2 SASEGT. This CDR3 contains 12 residues. CDR3 residues: CAVGGEANEQFF. The CDR3 DNA is TGTGCTGTAGGAGGGGAAGCCAATGAGCAGTTCTTC.

The chain is built from TRBV21-1 and TRBJ2-7; the D call of TRBD1 is as the table states it, not checked on the DNA. TRBV21-1 is deemed a pseudogene. The CDR3 is made up of 11 amino acids. The CDR3: CATCRGDEQYF. The CDR3 region has the DNA TGTGCCACCTGCAGGGGGGACGAGCAGTACTTC.

V is TRBV7-2 and J is TRBJ2-5; perhaps TRBD2 as D (6 bases). Germline V CDR1 and CDR2: SGHTA, FQGNSA. The CDR3 is 16 residues long. Trimming shortened V by 2 bases and J by 1 base, and 14 bases separated the two germline ends. Written as DNA, the CDR3 is TGTGCCAGCAGCTTAAGGGCTGGGGGGATCCAAGAGACCCAGTACTTC. Encoded protein: CASSLRAGGIQETQYF.

Only one count was recorded for this clone. The J gene is TRBJ2-7, the V gene TRBV6-1; D is uncertain. Trimming took off 8 bases at V and 4 bases at J, with 9 bases between the two ends. Germline values: CDR1 MNHNS, CDR2 SASEGT. The CDR3 sequence is 11 residues long. CDR3 region: CASRVRYEQYF. The CDR3, as DNA: TGTGCCAGCCGTGTGAGATACGAGCAGTACTTC.